This TCR beta chain originates from a study of blood T cell repertoires in COVID-19. Germline CDR1 reads MGHRA; CDR2 reads YSYEKL. J lost 0 bases, V lost 2 bases, and 3 bases had no gene match. This CDR3 is built from 16 residues. Method: immunoSEQ multiplex PCR; TCRdb's copy keeps in-frame clones and lacks some. This sample has over 85,000 clones, with approximately 85% found just once. The sequence derives from a woman aged 55-70 years with acute or convalescent COVID-19. Sequencing input: peripheral blood. The genes are TRBV4-1 and TRBJ1-2; the match to TRBD1 covers 10 bases. CDR3 nucleotide sequence: TGCGCCAGCAGCCAACCGACAGGGGGCGCTAACTATGGCTACACCTTC. This codes for CASSQPTGGANYGYTF.